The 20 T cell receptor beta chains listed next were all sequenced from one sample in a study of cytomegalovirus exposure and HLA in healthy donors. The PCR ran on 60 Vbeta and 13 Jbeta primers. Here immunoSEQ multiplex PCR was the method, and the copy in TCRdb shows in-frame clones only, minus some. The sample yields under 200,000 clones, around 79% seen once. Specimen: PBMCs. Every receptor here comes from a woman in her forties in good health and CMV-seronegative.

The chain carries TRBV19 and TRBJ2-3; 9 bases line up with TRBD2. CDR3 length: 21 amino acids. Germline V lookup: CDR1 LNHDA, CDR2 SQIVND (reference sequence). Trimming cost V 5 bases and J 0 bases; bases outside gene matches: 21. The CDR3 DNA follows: TGTGCCAGTAGTTCCCAAGATAGCGGGAGCGCTTCTCCGTTTAGCACAGATACGCAGTATTTT. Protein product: CASSSQDSGSASPFSTDTQYF.

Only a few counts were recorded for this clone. The CDR3 sequence is CAGREGTVSNQPQHF. The CDR3 DNA reads as TGTGCCGGGCGCGAGGGAACGGTAAGCAATCAGCCCCAGCATTTT. This rearrangement joins TRBV6-1 to TRBJ1-5; D not certain. CDR3 length equals 15 residues. Germline CDR1 is MNHNS and CDR2 is SASEGT. Trimming took 11 bases from V and 1 from J, leaving 18 bases between them.

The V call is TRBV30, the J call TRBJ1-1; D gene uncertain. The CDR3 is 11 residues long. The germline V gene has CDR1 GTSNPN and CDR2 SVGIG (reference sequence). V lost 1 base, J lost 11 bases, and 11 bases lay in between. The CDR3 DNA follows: TGTGCCTGGAGTGGCGGGAGCGGGGCTTTCTTT. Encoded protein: CAWSGGSGAFF.

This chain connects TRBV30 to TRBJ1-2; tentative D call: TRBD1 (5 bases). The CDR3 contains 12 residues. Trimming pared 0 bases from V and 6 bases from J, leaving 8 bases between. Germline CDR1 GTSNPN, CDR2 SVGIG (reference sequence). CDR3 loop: CAWSVGGDGYTF. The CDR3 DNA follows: TGTGCCTGGAGTGTTGGGGGGGATGGCTACACCTTC. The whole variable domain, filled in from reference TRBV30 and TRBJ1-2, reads SQTIHQWPATLVQPVGSPLSLECTVEGTSNPNLYWYRQAAGRGLQLLFYSVGIGQISSEVPQNLSASRPQDRQFILSSKKLLLSDSGFYLCAWSVGGDGYTFGSGTRLTVV.

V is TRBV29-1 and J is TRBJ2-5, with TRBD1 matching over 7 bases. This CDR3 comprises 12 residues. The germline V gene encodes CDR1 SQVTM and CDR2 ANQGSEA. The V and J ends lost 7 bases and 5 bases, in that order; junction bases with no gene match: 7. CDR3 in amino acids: CSAGTVSETQYF. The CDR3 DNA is TGCAGCGCCGGGACAGTGTCGGAGACCCAGTACTTC.

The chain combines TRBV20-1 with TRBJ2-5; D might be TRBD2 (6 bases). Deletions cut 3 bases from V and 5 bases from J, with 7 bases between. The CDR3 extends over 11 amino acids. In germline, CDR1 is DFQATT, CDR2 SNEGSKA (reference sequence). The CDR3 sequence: CSASGGETQYF. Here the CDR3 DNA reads TGCAGTGCTAGCGGAGGGGAGACCCAGTACTTC.

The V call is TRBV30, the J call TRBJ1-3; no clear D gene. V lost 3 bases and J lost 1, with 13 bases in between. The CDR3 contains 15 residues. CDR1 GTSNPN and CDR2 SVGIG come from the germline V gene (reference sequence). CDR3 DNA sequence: TGTGCCTGGAGCCTAAGGGCGGGGTCTGGAAACACCATATATTTT. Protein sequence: CAWSLRAGSGNTIYF.

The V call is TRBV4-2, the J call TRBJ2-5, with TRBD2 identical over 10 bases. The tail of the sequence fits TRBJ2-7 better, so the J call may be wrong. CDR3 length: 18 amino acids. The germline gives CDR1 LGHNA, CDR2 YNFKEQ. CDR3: CASSQDVPGLAASYEQYF. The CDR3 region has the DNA TGTGCCAGCAGCCAAGATGTTCCCGGACTAGCGGCGTCCTACGAGCAGTACTTC.

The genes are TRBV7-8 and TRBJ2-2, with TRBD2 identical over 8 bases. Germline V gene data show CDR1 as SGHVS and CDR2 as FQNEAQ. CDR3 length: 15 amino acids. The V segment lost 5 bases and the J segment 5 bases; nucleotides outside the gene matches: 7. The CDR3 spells CASSPREGRTGELFF. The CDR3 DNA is TGTGCCAGCAGCCCCCGGGAGGGTCGGACCGGGGAGCTGTTTTTT.

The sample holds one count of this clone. This CDR3 is CAISVQGYTEAFF. As DNA, the CDR3 is TGTGCCATCAGCGTACAGGGTTACACTGAAGCTTTCTTT. This chain joins TRBV10-3 and TRBJ1-1; a weak D match, TRBD1 (6 bases). Trimming pared 6 bases from V and 3 bases from J, leaving 11 bases between. The CDR3 covers 13 residues. Germline V gene lookup returns CDR1 ENHRY and CDR2 SYGVKD.

In DNA form, the CDR3 reads TGTGCCAGCAGCTGGCCCGGGACAGGGTACACCGGGGAGCTGTTTTTT. Its translation is CASSWPGTGYTGELFF. J is TRBJ2-2 and V is TRBV11-2, with 9 bases fitting TRBD1. In germline, CDR1 is SGHAT, CDR2 FQNNGV. J was trimmed by 3 bases and V by 4 bases; bases with no gene match: 6. The CDR3 covers 16 residues.

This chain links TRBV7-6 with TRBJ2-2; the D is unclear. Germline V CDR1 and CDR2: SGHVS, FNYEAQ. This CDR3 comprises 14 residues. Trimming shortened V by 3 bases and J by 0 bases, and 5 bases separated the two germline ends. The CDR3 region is CASSFRPNTGELFF. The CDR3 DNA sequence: TGTGCCAGCAGCTTCAGGCCGAACACCGGGGAGCTGTTTTTT. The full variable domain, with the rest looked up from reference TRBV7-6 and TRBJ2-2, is GAGVSQSPRYKVTKRGQDVALRCDPISGHVSLYWYRQALGQGPEFLTYFNYEAQQDKSGLPNDRFSAERPEGSISTLTIQRTEQRDSAMYRCASSFRPNTGELFFGEGSRLTVL.

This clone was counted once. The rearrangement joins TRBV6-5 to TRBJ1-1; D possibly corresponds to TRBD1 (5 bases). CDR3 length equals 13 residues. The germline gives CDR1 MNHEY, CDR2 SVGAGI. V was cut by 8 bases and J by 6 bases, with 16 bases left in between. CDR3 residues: CASVQEGRAEAFF. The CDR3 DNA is TGTGCCAGCGTACAGGAAGGTAGGGCTGAAGCTTTCTTT.

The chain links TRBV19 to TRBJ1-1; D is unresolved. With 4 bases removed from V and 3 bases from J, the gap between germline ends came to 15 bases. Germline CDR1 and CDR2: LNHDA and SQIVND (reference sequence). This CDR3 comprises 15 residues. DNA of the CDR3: TGTGCCAGTAGTACCGGGTGGACTGGGGACACTGAAGCTTTCTTT. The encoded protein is CASSTGWTGDTEAFF.

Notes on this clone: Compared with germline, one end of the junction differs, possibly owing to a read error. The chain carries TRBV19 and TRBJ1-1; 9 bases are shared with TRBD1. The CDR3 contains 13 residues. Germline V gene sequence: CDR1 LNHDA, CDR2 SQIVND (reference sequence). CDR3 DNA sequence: TGTGCCAGTAGTCCGACAGGGGGAACTGGAGCTTTCTTT. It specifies CASSPTGGTGAFF.

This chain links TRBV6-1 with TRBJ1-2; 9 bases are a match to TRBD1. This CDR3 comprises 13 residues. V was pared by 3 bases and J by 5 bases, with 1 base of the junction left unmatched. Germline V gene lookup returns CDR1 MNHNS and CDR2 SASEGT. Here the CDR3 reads CASSEGTGYGYTF. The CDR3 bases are TGTGCCAGCAGTGAGGGGACAGGGTATGGCTACACCTTC.

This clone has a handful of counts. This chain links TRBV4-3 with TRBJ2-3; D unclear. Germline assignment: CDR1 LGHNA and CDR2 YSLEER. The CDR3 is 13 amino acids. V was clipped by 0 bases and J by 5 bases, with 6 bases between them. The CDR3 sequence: CASSQDRRDTQYF. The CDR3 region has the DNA TGCGCCAGCAGCCAAGATCGGAGAGATACGCAGTATTTT.

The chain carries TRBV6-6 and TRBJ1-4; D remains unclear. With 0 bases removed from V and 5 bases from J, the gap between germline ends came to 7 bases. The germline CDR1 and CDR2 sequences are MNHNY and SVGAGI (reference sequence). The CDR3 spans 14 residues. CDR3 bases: TGTGCCAGCAGTTACTCATCAGGAAATGAAAAACTGTTTTTT. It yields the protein CASSYSSGNEKLFF.

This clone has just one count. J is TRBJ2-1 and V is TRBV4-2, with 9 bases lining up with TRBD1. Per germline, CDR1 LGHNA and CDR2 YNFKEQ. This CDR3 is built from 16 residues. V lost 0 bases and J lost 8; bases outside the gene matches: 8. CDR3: CASSQDMTGGGDEQFF. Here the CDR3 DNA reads TGTGCCAGCAGCCAAGATATGACAGGGGGAGGCGATGAGCAGTTCTTC.

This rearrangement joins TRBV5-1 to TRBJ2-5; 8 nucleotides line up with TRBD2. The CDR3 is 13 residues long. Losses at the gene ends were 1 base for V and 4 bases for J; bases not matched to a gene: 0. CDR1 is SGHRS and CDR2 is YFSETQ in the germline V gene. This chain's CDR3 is CASSLLAGETQYF. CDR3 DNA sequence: TGCGCCAGCAGCTTGCTAGCGGGAGAGACCCAGTACTTC.